The 23 T cell receptor beta chains presented below share a single source sample, sequenced in a study of identical twins. Via MiXCR, TCRdb re-called the 5' RACE reads, giving one row per CDR3 protein. The sample has 430,000 or so distinct CDR3 sequences, roughly 24% seen once. This sample also appeared in a second study, on T cells expressing NK-cell markers.

The sample taken for sequencing was CD4+ T cells sorted from blood. The origin of the receptors is a woman younger than 35 in good health.

This clonotype was picked up a small number of times. The chain joins TRBV12-3 or TRBV12-4 to TRBJ1-2; TRBD1 matches at 9 bases. J gave up 8 bases and V 2 bases, and 9 bases lay outside the gene matches. This CDR3 has 15 amino acids. In DNA form, the CDR3 reads TGTGCCAGCAGTTTAAAGGGACAGGGAGCCGGCGGCTACACCTTC. This codes for CASSLKGQGAGGYTF.

This clonotype was found a few times. J is TRBJ2-2 and V is TRBV2, with D perhaps matching TRBD2 (5 bases). CDR1 is SNHLY, CDR2 FYNNEI, per germline. CDR3 length: 15 amino acids. Trimming cost V 6 bases and J 7 bases, with 18 bases left between them. Here the CDR3 reads CASRTTGNPSGELFF. The CDR3 coding sequence is TGTGCCAGCAGGACAACCGGGAATCCCAGCGGGGAGCTGTTTTTT.

CDR3 protein: CASSPMGQDNEQFF. The CDR3 bases are TGTGCCAGCAGCCCGATGGGACAAGACAATGAGCAGTTCTTC. The V and J genes are TRBV7-9 and TRBJ2-1; D is perhaps TRBD1 (6 bases). CDR3 length: 14 residues. From germline, CDR1 is SEHNR and CDR2 FQNEAQ (reference sequence). V lost 5 bases, J lost 5 bases, and 13 bases lay in between.

This clonotype was seen a few times. The chain couples TRBV12-3 or TRBV12-4 to TRBJ2-7; D is undetermined. The CDR3 is 13 residues long. V lost 6 bases and J 2 bases, leaving 11 bases between the germline ends. The CDR3 loop is CASSTNGPYEQYF. The CDR3 DNA is TGTGCCAGCAGCACAAATGGACCCTACGAGCAGTACTTC.

This chain links TRBV6-1 with TRBJ1-1; the D is unclear. The germline CDR1 and CDR2 sequences are MNHNS and SASEGT. The V gene lost 6 bases and the J gene lost 1 base, with 12 bases spanning the gap. The CDR3 consists of 14 residues. CDR3 in amino acids: CASRRWDSNTEAFF. The CDR3 bases are TGTGCCAGCAGAAGGTGGGATTCGAACACTGAAGCTTTCTTT.

The V and J genes are TRBV5-1 and TRBJ2-1, with D possibly matching TRBD1 (7 bases). CDR1 is SGHRS and CDR2 is YFSETQ in the germline V gene. The CDR3 runs to 15 residues. V was clipped by 4 bases and J by 7 bases, with 18 bases between them. DNA of the CDR3: TGCGCCAGCAGCCAATCCCAGGGGGGTCCAAATGAGCAGTTCTTC. Translating it yields CASSQSQGGPNEQFF. The complete variable domain, with remaining parts taken from reference TRBV5-1 and TRBJ2-1, reads KAGVTQTPRYLIKTRGQQVTLSCSPISGHRSVSWYQQTPGQGLQFLFEYFSETQRNKGNFPGRFSGRQFSNSRSEMNVSTLELGDSALYLCASSQSQGGPNEQFFGPGTRLTVL.

This clonotype was seen a few times. The gene calls are TRBV12-3 or TRBV12-4 and TRBJ2-6; D call uncertain. CDR3 length: 16 amino acids. V gave up 5 bases and J gave up 0 bases, with 11 bases separating them. CDR3 loop: CASSPPNYSGANVLTF. The CDR3 DNA sequence: TGTGCCAGCAGTCCGCCCAACTACTCTGGGGCCAACGTCCTGACTTTC.

This clonotype was counted at least ten times. The chain has TRBV12-3 or TRBV12-4 and TRBJ2-4; perhaps TRBD2 as D (6 bases). The length of the CDR3 is 13 residues. V lost 3 bases, J lost 6 bases, and 9 bases lay in between. CDR3 loop: CASSFDGGNIQYF. As DNA, the CDR3 is TGTGCCAGCAGTTTTGACGGGGGAAACATTCAGTACTTC.

The chain couples TRBV6-1 to TRBJ2-1, with unresolved D. Germline loops: CDR1 MNHNS, CDR2 SASEGT. V was cut by 4 bases and J by 8 bases, with 18 bases left in between. The CDR3 runs 15 residues. CDR3 residues: CASSGLQAGRHEQFF. Written as DNA, the CDR3 is TGTGCCAGCAGTGGTCTCCAAGCAGGACGCCATGAGCAGTTCTTC.

The rearrangement uses TRBV6-1 and TRBJ1-3; TRBD1 agrees at 8 bases. With 7 bases clipped from V and 3 bases from J, the junction kept 2 bases outside the gene matches. This CDR3 has 13 residues. The germline CDR1 and CDR2 sequences are MNHNS and SASEGT. In nucleotides, the CDR3 is TGTGCCAGCATTGGGACAGGTGGAAACACCATATATTTT. It codes for CASIGTGGNTIYF.

This clonotype was detected only a few times. The CDR3 is CASSTSSQGETQYF. For the CDR3, the DNA is TGTGCCAGCAGCACGAGTAGTCAGGGGGAGACCCAGTACTTC. The rearrangement links TRBV7-2 to TRBJ2-5; possibly TRBD1 for D (6 bases). CDR3 size: 14 residues. Germline V gene lookup returns CDR1 SGHTA and CDR2 FQGNSA. Trimming pared 5 bases from V and 5 bases from J, leaving 15 bases between.

The chain is built from TRBV5-1 and TRBJ1-2, with D tentatively TRBD1 (6 bases). Per the germline V gene, CDR1 is SGHRS and CDR2 is YFSETQ. V lost 0 bases to trimming and J lost 6 bases, with 15 bases between them. This CDR3 contains 15 residues. CDR3 DNA: TGCGCCAGCAGCTTGGTCGGCAGGGGAGAGGATGGCTACACCTTC. Translating gives CASSLVGRGEDGYTF.

This clonotype was picked up a small number of times. The rearrangement uses TRBV7-3 and TRBJ2-7; tentatively, D is TRBD1 (5 bases). This CDR3 has 13 amino acids. Trimming shortened V by 3 bases and J by 7 bases, and 13 bases separated the two germline ends. Germline CDR1 SGHTA, CDR2 FQGTGA. The CDR3 DNA reads TGTGCCAGCAGCTTCTCCAGGGATGGGGAGCAGTACTTC. Residues: CASSFSRDGEQYF.

This clonotype was detected only a few times. The V gene is TRBV11-2, the J gene TRBJ2-2; D remains unclear. Germline V gives CDR1 SGHAT, CDR2 FQNNGV. The CDR3 consists of 18 residues. V was cut by 4 bases and J by 3 bases, with 21 bases left in between. The CDR3 reads CASSYLQTLRSHTGELFF. As DNA, the CDR3 is TGTGCCAGCAGCTATCTTCAGACCCTAAGGAGCCACACCGGGGAGCTGTTTTTT.

This clonotype was seen a handful of times. The chain links TRBV9 to TRBJ1-6; D is perhaps TRBD1 (5 bases). The V gene lost 6 bases and the J gene lost 6 bases, with 16 bases spanning the gap. Per the germline V gene, CDR1 is SGDLS and CDR2 is YYNGEE. The CDR3 runs to 15 residues. The CDR3 loop reads CASTPGRDVNSPLHF. The DNA for the CDR3 is TGTGCCAGCACCCCCGGACGGGACGTTAATTCACCCCTCCACTTT.

This clonotype has just a few counts. The chain has TRBV6-1 and TRBJ1-2; no definite D call. The CDR3 runs to 10 residues. In germline, CDR1 is MNHNS, CDR2 SASEGT. V was clipped by 9 bases and J by 6 bases, with 8 bases between them. The CDR3 coding sequence is TGTGCCAGTAGTAGGGATGGCTACACCTTC. This sequence encodes CASSRDGYTF.

The chain carries TRBV29-1 and TRBJ2-7; 8 nucleotides agree with TRBD2. J lost 5 bases, V lost 5 bases, and 5 bases had no gene match. CDR3 size: 12 residues. The germline V gene encodes CDR1 SQVTM and CDR2 ANQGSEA. This CDR3 reads CSVLRGGNEQYF. In DNA, the CDR3 is TGCAGCGTTTTACGGGGGGGAAACGAGCAGTACTTC.

In this sample, this clonotype turned up a few times. The chain joins TRBV4-2 to TRBJ2-3; no reliable D call. Trimming left V 0 bases short and J 5 bases short, with 6 bases between. This CDR3 has 13 residues. Germline V CDR1 and CDR2: LGHNA, YNFKEQ. In nucleotides, the CDR3 is TGTGCCAGCAGCCAAGATATCCGAGATACGCAGTATTTT. This translates into CASSQDIRDTQYF.

This chain joins TRBV6-1 and TRBJ2-3, with D possibly being TRBD2 (5 bases). Germline loops: CDR1 MNHNS, CDR2 SASEGT. The CDR3 sequence is 15 residues long. V lost 3 bases and J 0 bases, leaving 10 bases between the germline ends. CDR3 residues: CASSEQPGSTDTQYF. Here the CDR3 DNA reads TGTGCCAGCAGTGAGCAACCGGGAAGCACAGATACGCAGTATTTT.

This clonotype showed up just a few times. V and J are TRBV29-1 and TRBJ2-7; 8 positions agree with TRBD1. Germline V CDR1 and CDR2: SQVTM, ANQGSEA. The CDR3 loop spans 12 amino acids. V was pared by 6 bases and J by 2 bases, with 3 bases of the junction left unmatched. The CDR3 here is CSVQGAAYEQYF. CDR3 DNA: TGCAGCGTCCAGGGGGCCGCCTACGAGCAGTACTTC.

This clonotype was recorded at least ten times. The chain couples TRBV5-1 to TRBJ2-5; 8 nucleotides align to TRBD1. The CDR3 covers 15 residues. Germline assignment: CDR1 SGHRS and CDR2 YFSETQ. Unmatched junction bases numbered 5, after V lost 1 base and J lost 3 bases. The CDR3 coding sequence is TGCGCCAGCAGCTTGACGGGGACAGGAGAAGAGACCCAGTACTTC. It encodes CASSLTGTGEETQYF.

This chain connects TRBV19 to TRBJ2-1, with D possibly being TRBD2 (6 bases). Per the germline V gene, CDR1 is LNHDA and CDR2 is SQIVND (reference sequence). The V end was cut by 5 bases, the J end by 3 bases, with 20 bases between. This CDR3 has 17 amino acids. For the CDR3, the DNA is TGTGCCAGTAGTGGCGGGACTCTCCGGACCCTCTACAATGAGCAGTTCTTC. Its translation is CASSGGTLRTLYNEQFF. The whole variable domain, filled in from reference TRBV19 and TRBJ2-1, reads DGGITQSPKYLFRKEGQNVTLSCEQNLNHDAMYWYRQDPGQGLRLIYYSQIVNDFQKGDIAEGYSVSREKKESFPLTVTSAQKNPTAFYLCASSGGTLRTLYNEQFFGPGTRLTVL.

The V gene is TRBV3-1, the J gene TRBJ2-5; D ambiguous. The ends were cut back, 8 bases at V and 4 bases at J, with 11 bases in the middle. The CDR3 spans 12 residues. CDR1 and CDR2 from the germline V gene are LGHDT and YNNKEL (reference sequence). CDR3 in DNA: TGTGCCAGCGGCCGGGTGGGAGAGACCCAGTACTTC. As protein: CASGRVGETQYF.